Sequencing of this TCR beta chain was carried out in a study of blood T cells in healthy people across ages. Between the trimmed V and J ends, which lost 6 bases and 1 base, there was a span of 9 bases. Germline loops: CDR1 MNHEY, CDR2 SVGAGI. This CDR3 comprises 13 residues. A J-beta primer mix and a sample-barcoded 5' primer were used in a second PCR of roughly 6 to 12 cycles. The authors tagged each cDNA molecule using a template-switch adaptor with 12 random nucleotides. Via MiXCR, TCRdb re-called the 5' RACE reads, giving one row per CDR3 protein. In the table there are 780,000 or so distinct CDR3 sequences, around 25% of which are singletons. The sample also formed part of further work on T cells of mothers and their children. This second study notes: The yield was over 9 million TCR beta CDR3 reads from each mother and a few million from each child.

The genes are TRBV6-5 and TRBJ1-1; no firm D call. The specimen sequenced was blood. This TCR came from a boy aged 5-17 years in good health. The CDR3 is CASSPYTNTEAFF. The CDR3 DNA follows: TGTGCCAGCAGCCCCTATACGAACACTGAAGCTTTCTTT.